The 15 T cell receptor beta chains given below trace back to one sample, sequenced in a study of cytomegalovirus exposure and HLA in healthy donors. Use of 60 Vbeta and 13 Jbeta primers characterized the PCR. Clones were read by immunoSEQ multiplex PCR, and TCRdb kept only the in-frame ones, dropping some. Here the sample spans about 200,000 clones, approximately 80% being singletons. Sequencing was carried out using PBMCs. The receptors were gathered from a girl between 10 and 17 years old in good health and CMV-seronegative.

This chain connects TRBV11-2 to TRBJ2-7, with a possible D match to TRBD2 (7 bases). CDR1 is SGHAT and CDR2 is FQNNGV in the germline V gene. This CDR3 is built from 15 residues. Between the trimmed V and J ends, which lost 0 bases and 3 bases, there was a span of 12 bases. CDR3 loop: CASSLERGEGYEQYF. Written as DNA, the CDR3 is TGTGCCAGCAGCTTAGAGAGGGGGGAGGGCTACGAGCAGTACTTC.

The J gene is TRBJ2-5, the V gene TRBV28; no clear D gene. V lost 5 bases and J 5 bases, leaving 12 bases between the germline ends. Germline assignment: CDR1 MDHEN and CDR2 SYDVKM. This CDR3 comprises 13 residues. CDR3 coding DNA: TGTGCCAGCAGTATCCCCCTCGGGGAGACCCAGTACTTC. Protein product: CASSIPLGETQYF.

This clone occurred a few times. The rearrangement uses TRBV7-2 and TRBJ2-7; no reliable D call. CDR3 length equals 11 residues. Trimming removed 5 bases at V and 4 bases at J, with 6 bases between. CDR1 and CDR2 from the germline V gene are SGHTA and FQGNSA. This chain's CDR3 is CASSEQYEQYF. Written as DNA, the CDR3 is TGTGCCAGCAGCGAACAATACGAGCAGTACTTC.

About this clone itself: A junction boundary mismatches the germline segment, possibly from a read error. The chain combines TRBV19 with TRBJ1-1; TRBD1 matches at 12 bases. CDR3 length: 18 residues. Germline CDR1 LNHDA, CDR2 SQIVND (reference sequence). The DNA for the CDR3 is TGTGCCAGTAGTTCCGGGACAGGGGGCGCGGTGAAGAACACTAAAGCTTTCTTT. Protein: CASSSGTGGAVKNTKAFF.

The chain carries TRBV7-2 and TRBJ2-1; a weak D match, TRBD1 (6 bases). Trimming pared 3 bases from V and 0 bases from J, leaving 12 bases between. Germline CDR1 is SGHTA and CDR2 is FQGNSA. The CDR3 has 16 residues. CDR3 coding DNA: TGTGCCAGCAGCTTTCACAGGGCCGGCTCCTACAATGAGCAGTTCTTC. Translating gives CASSFHRAGSYNEQFF.

The gene calls are TRBV6-4 and TRBJ1-2; the match to TRBD1 covers 9 bases. J gave up 5 bases and V 4 bases, and 14 bases lay outside the gene matches. The CDR3 has 17 amino acids. Germline CDR1 and CDR2: MRHNA and SNTAGT. The CDR3 sequence is CASSGIQGAILIYGYTF. The CDR3 DNA follows: TGTGCCAGCAGTGGAATACAGGGGGCGATACTTATATATGGCTACACCTTC.

The chain links TRBV18 to TRBJ1-1; TRBD1 agrees at 8 bases. This CDR3 has 13 residues. The V and J ends lost 5 bases and 3 bases, in that order; junction bases with no gene match: 2. Germline V lookup: CDR1 KGHSH, CDR2 LQKENI. The chain's CDR3 is CASSTGGDTEAFF. Written as DNA, the CDR3 is TGTGCCAGCTCAACAGGGGGTGACACTGAAGCTTTCTTT.

V is TRBV7-2 and J is TRBJ2-5; D perhaps matches TRBD2 (5 bases). Germline CDR1 SGHTA, CDR2 FQGNSA. The CDR3 sequence is 15 residues long. V was clipped by 4 bases and J by 5 bases, with 17 bases between them. The CDR3 nucleotides are TGTGCCAGCAGCTGGAGCGGACGTGTAAGGGAGACCCAGTACTTC. Translated, it gives CASSWSGRVRETQYF.

This chain joins TRBV9 and TRBJ2-1; TRBD2 aligns across 13 bases. The CDR3 is made up of 16 amino acids. Per germline, CDR1 SGDLS and CDR2 YYNGEE. With 0 bases clipped from V and 6 bases from J, the junction kept 3 bases outside the gene matches. The CDR3 loop is CASSVVGLAGANEQFF. The CDR3 DNA sequence: TGTGCCAGCAGCGTAGTAGGACTAGCGGGAGCCAATGAGCAGTTCTTC. The entire variable domain, with the rest obtained from reference TRBV9 and TRBJ2-1, is as follows: DSGVTQTPKHLITATGQRVTLRCSPRSGDLSVYWYQQSLDQGLQFLIQYYNGEERAKGNILERFSAQQFPDLHSELNLSSLELGDSALYFCASSVVGLAGANEQFFGPGTRLTVL.

The chain couples TRBV13 to TRBJ1-1; possible D gene TRBD1, 5 bases. Germline CDR1 is PRHDT and CDR2 is FYEKMQ (reference sequence). Trimming removed 5 bases at V and 1 base at J, with 11 bases between. The CDR3 totals 14 residues. The CDR3 DNA follows: TGTGCCAGCAGCCGACCGACAGAGAACACTGAAGCTTTCTTT. The encoded protein is CASSRPTENTEAFF.

The V gene is TRBV6-1, the J gene TRBJ2-6, with D possibly being TRBD1 (6 bases). With 3 bases removed from V and 0 bases from J, the gap between germline ends came to 15 bases. The CDR3 length is 18 residues. Germline CDR1 reads MNHNS; CDR2 reads SASEGT. This chain's CDR3 is CASSDHTTGRSGANVLTF. The CDR3 DNA follows: TGTGCCAGCAGTGACCACACGACAGGACGCTCTGGGGCCAACGTCCTGACTTTC.

This clone was found a few times. This chain joins TRBV6-4 and TRBJ1-1; tentatively, D is TRBD1 (6 bases). The V gene lost 6 bases and the J gene lost 3 bases, with 11 bases spanning the gap. The CDR3 is made up of 13 amino acids. Germline CDR1 and CDR2: MRHNA and SNTAGT. The DNA for the CDR3 is TGTGCCAGCAGCAGGGGTTATGACACTGAAGCTTTCTTT. This sequence encodes CASSRGYDTEAFF.

This clone was seen a few times. The chain couples TRBV19 to TRBJ1-2, with D unclear. Trimming removed 7 bases from V and 4 bases from J, with 13 bases in between. The germline V gene encodes CDR1 LNHDA and CDR2 SQIVND (reference sequence). The CDR3 has 13 amino acids. CDR3 DNA: TGTGCCAGTACCCCTCAGTCCTTCTATGGCTACACCTTC. It specifies CASTPQSFYGYTF.

The chain combines TRBV18 with TRBJ2-7; D ambiguous. V was pared by 2 bases and J by 3 bases, with 11 bases between. The CDR3 has 14 residues. Germline values: CDR1 KGHSH, CDR2 LQKENI. The CDR3 loop is CASSPSAPVYEQYF. CDR3 nucleotides: TGTGCCAGCTCACCATCTGCACCGGTCTACGAGCAGTACTTC.

The chain carries TRBV6-5 and TRBJ2-3; D remains unclear. Trimming pared 5 bases from V and 5 bases from J, leaving 5 bases between. Germline V gene sequence: CDR1 MNHEY, CDR2 SVGAGI. This CDR3 has 11 residues. The CDR3 is CASSQLDTQYF. The DNA of the CDR3 is TGTGCCAGCAGTCAATTAGATACGCAGTATTTT.